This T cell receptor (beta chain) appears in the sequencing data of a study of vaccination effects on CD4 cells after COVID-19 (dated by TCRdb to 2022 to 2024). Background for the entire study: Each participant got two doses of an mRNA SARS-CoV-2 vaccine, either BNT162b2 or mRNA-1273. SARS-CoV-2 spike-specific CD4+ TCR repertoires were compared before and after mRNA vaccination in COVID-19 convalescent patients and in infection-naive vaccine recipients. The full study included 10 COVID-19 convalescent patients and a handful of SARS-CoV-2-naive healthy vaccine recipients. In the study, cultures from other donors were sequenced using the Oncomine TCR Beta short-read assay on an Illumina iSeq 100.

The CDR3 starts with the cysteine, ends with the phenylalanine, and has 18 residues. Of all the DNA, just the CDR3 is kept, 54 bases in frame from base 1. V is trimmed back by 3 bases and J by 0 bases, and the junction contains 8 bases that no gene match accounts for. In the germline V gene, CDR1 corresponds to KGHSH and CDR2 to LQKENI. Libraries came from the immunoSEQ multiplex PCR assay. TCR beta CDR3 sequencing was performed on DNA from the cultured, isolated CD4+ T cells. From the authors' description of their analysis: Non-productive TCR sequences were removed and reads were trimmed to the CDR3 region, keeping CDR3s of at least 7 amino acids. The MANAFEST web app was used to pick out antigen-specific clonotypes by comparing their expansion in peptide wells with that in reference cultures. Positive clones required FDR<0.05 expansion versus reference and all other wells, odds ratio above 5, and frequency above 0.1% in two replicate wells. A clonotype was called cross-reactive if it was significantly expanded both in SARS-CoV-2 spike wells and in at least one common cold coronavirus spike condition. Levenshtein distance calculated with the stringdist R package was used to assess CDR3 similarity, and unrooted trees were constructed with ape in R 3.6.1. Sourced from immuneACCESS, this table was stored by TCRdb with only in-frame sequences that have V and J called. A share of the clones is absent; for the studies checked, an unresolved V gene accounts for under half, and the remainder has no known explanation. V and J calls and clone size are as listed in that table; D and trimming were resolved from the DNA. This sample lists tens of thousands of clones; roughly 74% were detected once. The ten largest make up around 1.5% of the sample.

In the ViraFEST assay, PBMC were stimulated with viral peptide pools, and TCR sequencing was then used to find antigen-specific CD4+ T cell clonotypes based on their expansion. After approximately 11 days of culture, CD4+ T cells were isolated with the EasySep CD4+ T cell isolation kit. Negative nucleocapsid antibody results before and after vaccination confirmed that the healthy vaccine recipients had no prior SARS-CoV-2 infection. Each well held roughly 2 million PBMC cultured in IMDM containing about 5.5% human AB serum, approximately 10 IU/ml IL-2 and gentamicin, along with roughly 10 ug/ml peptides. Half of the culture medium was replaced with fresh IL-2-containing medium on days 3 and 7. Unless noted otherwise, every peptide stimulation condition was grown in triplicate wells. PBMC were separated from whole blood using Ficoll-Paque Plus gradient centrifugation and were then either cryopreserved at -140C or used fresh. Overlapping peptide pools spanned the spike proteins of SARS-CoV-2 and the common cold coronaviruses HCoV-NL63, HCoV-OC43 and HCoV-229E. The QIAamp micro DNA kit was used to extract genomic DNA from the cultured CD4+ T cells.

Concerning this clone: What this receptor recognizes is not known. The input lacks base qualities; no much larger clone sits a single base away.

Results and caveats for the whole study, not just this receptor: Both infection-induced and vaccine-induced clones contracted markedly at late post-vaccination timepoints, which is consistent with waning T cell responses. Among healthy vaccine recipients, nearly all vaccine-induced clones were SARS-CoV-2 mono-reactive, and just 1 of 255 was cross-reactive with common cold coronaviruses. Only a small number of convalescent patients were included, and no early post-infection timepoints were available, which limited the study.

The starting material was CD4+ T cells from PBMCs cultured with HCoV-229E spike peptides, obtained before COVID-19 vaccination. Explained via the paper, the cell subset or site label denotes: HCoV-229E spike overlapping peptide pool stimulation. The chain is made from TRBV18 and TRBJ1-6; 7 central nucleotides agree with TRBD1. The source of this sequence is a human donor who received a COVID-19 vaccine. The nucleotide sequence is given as TGTGCCAGCTCACCGCCGGGACAGCTTTACTCCTATAATTCACCCCTCCACTTT. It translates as CASSPPGQLYSYNSPLHF.